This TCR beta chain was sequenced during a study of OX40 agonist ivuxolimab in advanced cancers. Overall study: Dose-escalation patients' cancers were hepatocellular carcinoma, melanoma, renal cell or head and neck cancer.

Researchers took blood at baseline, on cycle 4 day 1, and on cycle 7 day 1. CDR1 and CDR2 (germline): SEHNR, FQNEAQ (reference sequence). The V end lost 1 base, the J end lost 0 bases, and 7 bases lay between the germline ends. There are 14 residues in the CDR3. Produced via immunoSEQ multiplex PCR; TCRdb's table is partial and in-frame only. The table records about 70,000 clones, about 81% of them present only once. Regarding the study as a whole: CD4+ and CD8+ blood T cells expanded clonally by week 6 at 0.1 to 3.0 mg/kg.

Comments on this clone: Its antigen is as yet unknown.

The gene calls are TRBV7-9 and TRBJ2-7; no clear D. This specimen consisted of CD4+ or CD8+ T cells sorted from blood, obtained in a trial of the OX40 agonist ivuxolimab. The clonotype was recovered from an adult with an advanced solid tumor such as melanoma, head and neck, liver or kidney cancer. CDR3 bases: TGTGCCAGCAGCTTAGGGACCAGCTCCTACGAGCAGTACTTC. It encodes CASSLGTSSYEQYF.